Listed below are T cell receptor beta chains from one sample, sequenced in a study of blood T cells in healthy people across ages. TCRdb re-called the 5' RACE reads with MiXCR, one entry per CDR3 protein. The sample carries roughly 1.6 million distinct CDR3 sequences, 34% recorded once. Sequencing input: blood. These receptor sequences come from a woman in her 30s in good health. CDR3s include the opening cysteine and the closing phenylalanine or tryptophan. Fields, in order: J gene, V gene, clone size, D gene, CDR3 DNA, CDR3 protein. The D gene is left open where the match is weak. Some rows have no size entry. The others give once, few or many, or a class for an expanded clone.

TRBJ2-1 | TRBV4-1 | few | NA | TGCGCCAGCAGCCAAGAACGCCAGAGGCAGTTCTTC | CASSQERQRQFF
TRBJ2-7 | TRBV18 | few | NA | TGTGCCAGCTCACCAGGGGGGCTTGGTGAGCAGTACTTC | CASSPGGLGEQYF
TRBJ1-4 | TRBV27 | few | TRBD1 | TGTGCCAGCAGTTTATCGACAGGGGGCCGAGAAAAACTGTTTTTT | CASSLSTGGREKLFF
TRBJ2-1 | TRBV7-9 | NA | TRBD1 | TGTGCCAGCAGCCCGCGACCCGGGACAGGGAGGTTAAATGAGCAGTTCTTC | CASSPRPGTGRLNEQFF
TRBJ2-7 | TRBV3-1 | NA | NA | TGTGCCAGCAGCCAAAGTGGGACCCTGGGCGACGAGCAGTACTTC | CASSQSGTLGDEQYF
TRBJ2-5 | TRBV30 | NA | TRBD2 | TGTGCCTGTACATGGGGGGACTACGCCCAGGAGACCCAGTACTTC | CACTWGDYAQETQYF
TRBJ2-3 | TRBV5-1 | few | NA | TGCGCCAGCGCGCCCAGCGGGCCAAGCACAGATACGCAGTATTTT | CASAPSGPSTDTQYF
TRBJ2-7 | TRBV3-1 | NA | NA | TGTGCCAGCAGCCGCGAGAGGGCTCACGAGCAGTACTTC | CASSRERAHEQYF
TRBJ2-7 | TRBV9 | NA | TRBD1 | TGTGCCAGCAGCGTAGAACAGGGGGCGAGCGAGCAGTACTTC | CASSVEQGASEQYF
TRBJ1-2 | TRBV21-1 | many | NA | TGTGCCAGCAGCAAAGTTTCGACGGTCTCCTATGGCTACACCTTC | CASSKVSTVSYGYTF
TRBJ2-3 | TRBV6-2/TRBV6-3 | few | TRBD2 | TGTGCCAGCAGTTACGTGGGCGGGAGAACAAAAGATTCGCAGTATTTT | CASSYVGGRTKDSQYF
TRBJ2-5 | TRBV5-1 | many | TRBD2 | TGCGCCAGCAGACAGCTAGCGGGGGGTTTTCAAGAGACCCAGTACTTC | CASRQLAGGFQETQYF
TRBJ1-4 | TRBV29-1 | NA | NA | TGCAGCGTTGCTATTAATGAAAAACTGTTTTTT | CSVAINEKLFF
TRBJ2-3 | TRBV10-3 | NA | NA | TGTGCCATCCGGAGCGGGTTAACTAGCTCAGATACGCAGTATTTT | CAIRSGLTSSDTQYF
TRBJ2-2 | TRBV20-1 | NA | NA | TGCAGTGCTCAGGACGTAGCGAACACCGGGGAGCTGTTTTTT | CSAQDVANTGELFF
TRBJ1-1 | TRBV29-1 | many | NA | TGCAGCGGAAAGTCGAAAGAAGAAGCTTTCTTT | CSGKSKEEAFF
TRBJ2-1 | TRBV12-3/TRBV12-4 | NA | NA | TGTGCCAGCAGCCGGTCGGAGTCCTACAATGAGCAGTTCTTC | CASSRSESYNEQFF
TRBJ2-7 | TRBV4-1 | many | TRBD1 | TGCGCCAGCAGCCAAGATCCCAGGACAGGATACTCCTACGAGCAGTACTTC | CASSQDPRTGYSYEQYF
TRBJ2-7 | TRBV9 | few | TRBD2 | TGTGCCAGCAGCGTAGCGGGAGGGCCGGGCGAGCAGTACTTC | CASSVAGGPGEQYF
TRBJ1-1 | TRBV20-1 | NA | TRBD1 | TGCAGTGCAGGACAGGGGAACACTGAAGTTTTCTTT | CSAGQGNTEVFF
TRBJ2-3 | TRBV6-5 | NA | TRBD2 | TGTGCCAGCAGTTACTCTGGCGGGGGGGCTGGGGGCACAGATACGCAGTATTTT | CASSYSGGGAGGTDTQYF
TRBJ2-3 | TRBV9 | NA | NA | TGTGCCAGCAAGCTGGGGACGGTCGAGTTTGATACGCAGTATTTT | CASKLGTVEFDTQYF
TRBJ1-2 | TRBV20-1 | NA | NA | TGCAGTGCTAGAGATGGGACTGTCTATGGCTACACCTTC | CSARDGTVYGYTF
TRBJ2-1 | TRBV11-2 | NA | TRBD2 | TGTGCCAGCAGCTCCCGGACTAGCGGGAGACTCGGGAACAATGAGCAGTTCTTC | CASSSRTSGRLGNNEQFF
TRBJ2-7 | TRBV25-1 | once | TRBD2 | TGTGCCAGCAGCGACCCGACTAGCCCCTACAATGAGCAGTACTTC | CASSDPTSPYNEQYF
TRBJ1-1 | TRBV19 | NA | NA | TGTGCCAGTAGGACGACAGGACACATGAACACTGAAGCTTTCTTT | CASRTTGHMNTEAFF
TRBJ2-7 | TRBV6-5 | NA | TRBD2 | TGTGCCAGCAGTCCAAGAGCGGGGGGGGAGCAGTACTTC | CASSPRAGGEQYF
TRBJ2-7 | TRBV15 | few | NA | TGTGCCACCAGCGGCATTCCCACAGGCGAGCAGTACTTC | CATSGIPTGEQYF